The 17 T cell receptor delta chains reported below all come from one sample, sequenced in a study of Vγ9Vδ2 T cells in congenital toxoplasmosis. cDNA was made by template-switch reverse transcription with TRGC- and TRDC-specific primers in one tube. The TRGC primer was designed to bind both TRGC1 and TRGC2 constant genes. TCRdb fed the reads to CATT. The data show some 1,000 delta-chain clones, with about 21% seen just once and 16% held by the top ten. Material for sequencing was gamma-delta T cells from blood. These TCRs come from a child under 10 years old born to a mother with Toxoplasma gondii infection during pregnancy, either congenitally infected or uninfected (not recorded which).

A word on this clone: This clone may be a read error of a much larger clone one base away. The sample contains more than one DNA sequence encoding this CDR3. This rearrangement joins TRDV2 to TRDJ3; 12 bases fit TRDD3. Looked up from germline, CDR1 is GEAIGNYY and CDR2 is EKD. The CDR3 is 18 amino acids. The CDR3 is CASDTGGYSSWDTRQMFF. The DNA of the CDR3 is TGTGCCAGTGACACTGGGGGATACAGCTCCTGGGACACCCGACAGATGTTTTTC.

This clone is medium-sized (0.01 to 0.1%) in the sample. This sequence may be a read error, since a much larger clone differs from it by one base. The sample carries other DNA sequences with the same CDR3. V usage is TRDV2 and J usage is TRDJ3; 13 positions agree with TRDD3. The J segment lost 4 bases and the V segment lost 0 bases, leaving 2 bases of the junction unmatched. Germline values: CDR1 GEAIGNYY, CDR2 EKD. The CDR3 spans 18 residues. The CDR3 DNA reads TGTGCCTGTGACACCGTACTGGGGGATACGTGGGACACCCGACAGATGTTTTTC. The encoded protein is CACDTVLGDTWDTRQMFF.

As for this clone: A single base separates this from a much larger clone, so it may be a read error. The J gene is TRDJ3, the V gene TRDV2, with 9 positions matching TRDD3. Germline V lookup: CDR1 GEAIGNYY, CDR2 EKD. This CDR3 region has 18 residues. The CDR3 loop is CASDTGGYSTWDTRQMFF. The CDR3 DNA sequence: TGTGCCAGTGACACCGGGGGATACTCGACCTGGGACACCCGACAGATGTTTTTC.

Details on this clone: A much more abundant neighbour one base away suggests this may be a read error. V is TRDV2 and J is TRDJ3, with TRDD3 matching 10 bases. The CDR3 sequence is 20 residues long. V was pared by 0 bases and J by 0 bases, with 7 bases of the junction left unmatched. Germline V gene sequence: CDR1 GEAIGNYY, CDR2 EKD. Written as DNA, the CDR3 is TGTGCCTGTGACACCGTACTGGGGGATGCCAGCTCCTGGGACACCCGACAGATGTTTTTC. Its translation is CACDTVLGDASSWDTRQMFF.

This clone is judged large. Distinct nucleotide sequences in the sample also encode this CDR3. This chain uses TRDV1 with TRDJ1; TRDD3 matches at 10 bases. J lost 10 bases, V lost 0 bases, and 32 bases had no gene match. In germline, CDR1 is TSWWSYY, CDR2 QGS. This CDR3 has 23 amino acids. CDR3 sequence (DNA): TGTGCTCTTGGGGAACTGCTATTTCCCCCTTCGATGCTACTGGGGGATCGGATCTGGGGACTCATCTTT. Residues: CALGELLFPPSMLLGDRIWGLIF.

This clone is large in the sample. J is TRDJ1 and V is TRDV3; 9 bases align to TRDD3. The CDR3 totals 21 residues. Germline lookup yields CDR1 TVYSNPD and CDR2 GDNSRS (reference sequence). Losses at the gene ends were 3 bases for V and 0 bases for J; bases not matched to a gene: 26. The CDR3 here is CALPFISWGIHASNDTDKLIF. As DNA, the CDR3 is TGTGCCTTACCCTTTATCTCCTGGGGGATCCACGCGTCCAACGACACCGATAAACTCATCTTT.

Relative to its sample, this clone is medium-sized. This chain connects TRDV2 to TRDJ3, with TRDD3 matching over 8 bases. The CDR3 runs 18 residues. The V segment lost 2 bases and the J segment 0 bases; nucleotides outside the gene matches: 5. CDR1 GEAIGNYY and CDR2 EKD come from the germline V gene. DNA of the CDR3: TGTGCCTGTGACATACTGGGGGGAAGCTCCTGGGACACCCGACAGATGTTTTTC. This gives the protein CACDILGGSSWDTRQMFF.

Sample share makes this clone medium-sized. The chain employs TRDV2 and TRDJ1; 8 bases fit TRDD3. With V trimmed by 0 bases and J by 0 bases, 2 bases remained unmatched. The CDR3 extends over 15 amino acids. CDR1 is GEAIGNYY, CDR2 EKD, per germline. The CDR3 region has the DNA TGTGCCTGTGACACCTTACTGGGGGACACCGATAAACTCATCTTT. This codes for CACDTLLGDTDKLIF.

A word on this clone: No DNA is shown, since the ends of the CDR3 on it are uncertain; the CDR3 is the one TCRdb lists. The rearrangement joins TRAV29/DV5 to TRDJ1. Germline assignment: CDR1 NSMFDY and CDR2 ISSIKDK. Termini included, the CDR3 measures 20 amino acids. The CDR3 is CSVLLCSKRVKGAAGYKLIF.

In its sample, this clone ranks as large. The sample contains more than one DNA sequence encoding this CDR3. The chain combines TRDV1 with TRDJ2; 13 bases align to TRDD3. The V and J ends lost 0 bases and 6 bases, in that order; junction bases with no gene match: 25. The CDR3 is made up of 24 amino acids. CDR1 is TSWWSYY, CDR2 QGS, per germline. CDR3 amino acids: CALGELDMRLELVLGDTRAAQLFF. The CDR3 DNA sequence: TGTGCTCTTGGGGAACTAGATATGCGTTTGGAGCTCGTACTGGGGGATACGCGGGCAGCACAACTCTTCTTT.

By sample share, this clone is large. The gene calls are TRDV1 and TRDJ1; 10 nucleotides align to TRDD3. Germline loops: CDR1 TSWWSYY, CDR2 QGS. The trim removed 0 bases at V and 0 bases at J, leaving 10 bases unmatched. The length of the CDR3 is 19 residues. CDR3 nucleotide sequence: TGTGCTCTTGGGGAACTAGGTCCGGGGGGGATACGCAACACCGATAAACTCATCTTT. Protein: CALGELGPGGIRNTDKLIF.

This sequence joins TRDV1 and TRDJ2, with 10 bases identical to TRDD3. Unmatched junction bases numbered 21, after V lost 0 bases and J lost 5 bases. The CDR3 runs to 22 residues. The germline V gene encodes CDR1 TSWWSYY and CDR2 QGS. DNA for the CDR3: TGTGCTCTTGGGGAACTGCTATTTCCCCCTTCGATGCTACTGGGGGATACAGCACAACTCTTCTTT. It is translated as CALGELLFPPSMLLGDTAQLFF.

This clone occurred a few times. This may stem from a read error, because a much larger clone lies one nucleotide away. V is TRDV2 and J is TRDJ3, with 9 positions matching TRDD3. The CDR3 totals 18 residues. Germline V gene data show CDR1 as GEAIGNYY and CDR2 as EKD. The DNA for the CDR3 is TGTGCCCGTGACACCGGGGGATACAGCTCCTGGGACACCCGACAGATGTTTTTC. Its translation: CARDTGGYSSWDTRQMFF.

By its share, this clone is medium-sized. Being one base from a much bigger clone, this may be a read error. The chain employs TRDV2 and TRDJ3, with 10 bases lining up with TRDD3. This CDR3 is built from 19 residues. CDR1 and CDR2 (germline): GEAIGNYY, EKD. V lost 6 bases and J lost 2; bases outside the gene matches: 12. CDR3 region: CACSLYWGIDTWDTRQMFF. The CDR3 DNA is TGTGCCTGTAGCCTGTACTGGGGGATTGACACCTGGGACACCCGACAGATGTTTTTC.

This clone counts as large (0.1 to 1%). The sample carries other DNA sequences with the same CDR3. The rearrangement links TRDV2 to TRDJ2; 11 bases map to TRDD3. CDR3 length: 17 amino acids. J was trimmed by 1 base and V by 1 base; bases with no gene match: 4. Germline V gene sequence: CDR1 GEAIGNYY, CDR2 EKD. Here the CDR3 reads CACDTLGDKNLTAQLFF. The CDR3 DNA reads as TGTGCCTGTGACACACTGGGGGATAAAAATTTGACAGCACAACTCTTCTTT.

There are a few counts of this clone. Only one base separates this from a far larger clonotype, so it likely reflects a read error. This CDR3 is also generated by other DNA sequences in the sample. The chain couples TRDV2 to TRDJ3; TRDD3 is a possible D gene (5 bases). Looked up from germline, CDR1 is GEAIGNYY and CDR2 is EKD. CDR3 size: 14 residues. In nucleotides, the CDR3 is TGTGCCTGTGACCCACTCTGGGACACCCGTCAGATGTTTTTC. Its translation: CACDPLWDTRQMFF.

This clone was observed a handful of times. A clone one base away is much larger, so this may be a read error. J is TRDJ1 and V is TRDV1, with TRDD2 matching over 9 bases. There are 19 residues in the CDR3. J was trimmed by 0 bases and V by 8 bases; bases with no gene match: 19. Germline assignment: CDR1 TSWWSYY and CDR2 QGS. The CDR3 is CALRVRPSYLEMYTDKLIF. CDR3 sequence (DNA): TGTGCTCTTAGGGTCCGACCTTCCTACCTTGAGATGTACACCGATAAACTCATCTTT.